This T cell receptor beta chain was documented in a study of response to subunit inactivated influenza vaccine. Germline loops: CDR1 SGHVS, CDR2 FNYEAQ. The CDR3 consists of 17 residues. After removal of 3 bases from V and 6 bases from J, the junction contained 6 bases not matched to a gene. TCRdb called the RT-PCR reads again in MiXCR, with one record for every CDR3 protein. The sample yields 800,000 to 1,000,000 distinct CDR3 sequences, around 20% seen once. Whole-study findings and limits: Authors suggested each seasonal influenza vaccination recruits few new T cells.

A remark on this clonotype: As yet, its antigen is unknown.

The chain uses TRBV7-6 and TRBJ2-3; 16 nucleotides align to TRBD2. The sequenced sample was PBMCs from blood, obtained 4 to 6 days after vaccination. This sequence originates from a man over 45 who received an inactivated influenza vaccine. CDR3 protein: CASSFGTSGRARDTQYF. The CDR3, as DNA: TGTGCCAGCAGCTTCGGGACTAGCGGGAGGGCCAGGGATACGCAGTATTTT.